The rows below give T cell receptor beta chains drawn from one sample of a study of response to subunit inactivated influenza vaccine. TCRdb processed the RT-PCR reads anew with MiXCR; each CDR3 protein has one entry. The repertoire holds hundreds of thousands of distinct CDR3 sequences, with around 11% as singletons. A further study also used this sample, focusing on T cells expressing NK-cell markers.

Sample: PBMCs from blood, taken on the day of vaccination. These receptors all stem from a man aged 45-65 years who received an inactivated influenza vaccine. CDR3s include the opening cysteine and the closing phenylalanine or tryptophan. Each record gives: clone size, D gene, V gene, J gene, CDR3 protein, CDR3 DNA. The D gene is left open where the match is weak. Clone size appears in some rows only: once, few, many, or a class for an expanded clone.

>few|-|TRBV7-2|TRBJ2-7
CASSLGARGYEQYF
TGTGCCAGCAGCTTGGGGGCCAGAGGTTACGAGCAGTACTTC
>few|TRBD1|TRBV6-1|TRBJ2-3
CASRRQGSDTQYF
TGTGCCAGCAGGCGACAGGGGTCAGATACGCAGTATTTT
>-|-|TRBV6-1|TRBJ2-1
CASSPRRTVNAYNEQFF
TGTGCCAGCAGCCCTAGAAGGACAGTTAATGCCTACAATGAGCAGTTCTTC
>-|-|TRBV7-9|TRBJ1-4
CASSPPREPNEKLFF
TGTGCCAGCAGCCCGCCCAGGGAACCTAATGAAAAACTGTTTTTT
>-|-|TRBV5-1|TRBJ2-1
CASSLGSGTGNEQFF
TGCGCCAGCAGCTTGGGGTCGGGAACGGGGAATGAGCAGTTCTTC
>-|TRBD1|TRBV6-1|TRBJ2-7
CASSVIGTGYEQYF
TGTGCCAGCAGTGTAATCGGGACAGGTTACGAGCAGTACTTC
>few|-|TRBV4-2|TRBJ2-3
CASRRQTPSTDTQYF
TGTGCCAGCAGGCGACAGACACCTAGCACAGATACGCAGTATTTT
>-|-|TRBV4-3|TRBJ2-3
CASSQEWAGDTQYF
TGCGCCAGCAGCCAAGAGTGGGCAGGAGATACGCAGTATTTT
>-|-|TRBV20-1|TRBJ2-7
CSARMWGASYEQYF
TGCAGTGCTAGGATGTGGGGCGCCTCCTACGAGCAGTACTTC
>many|-|TRBV12-3/TRBV12-4|TRBJ2-1
CASSWLYNEQFF
TGTGCCAGCAGTTGGCTCTACAATGAGCAGTTCTTC
>many|-|TRBV7-2|TRBJ2-5
CASSRDQYQETQYF
TGTGCCAGCAGCAGAGACCAATACCAAGAGACCCAGTACTTC
>few|-|TRBV20-1|TRBJ2-2
CSTRPRHNTGELFF
TGCAGCACAAGGCCGAGACACAACACCGGGGAGCTGTTTTTT
>-|TRBD2|TRBV13|TRBJ2-7
CASSFGRTSDYEQYF
TGTGCCAGCAGCTTTGGAAGGACTAGCGACTACGAGCAGTACTTC
>few|-|TRBV21-1|TRBJ2-7
CASSKSRDITYEQYF
TGTGCCAGCAGCAAAAGCCGGGACATAACCTACGAGCAGTACTTC
>-|-|TRBV25-1|TRBJ2-3
CASSETLFTDTQYF
TGTGCCAGCAGTGAGACCTTATTCACAGATACGCAGTATTTT
>-|-|TRBV4-3|TRBJ2-2
CASSQYPQANTGELFF
TGCGCCAGCAGCCAATATCCACAGGCGAACACCGGGGAGCTGTTTTTT
>-|-|TRBV12-3/TRBV12-4|TRBJ1-1
CASSPRTSYTEAFF
TGTGCCAGCAGTCCTAGGACCAGTTACACTGAAGCTTTCTTT
>-|TRBD2|TRBV4-3|TRBJ2-1
CASRQGIAGGWNEQFF
TGCGCCAGCAGACAAGGGATAGCGGGGGGGTGGAATGAGCAGTTCTTC
>-|-|TRBV5-6|TRBJ2-7
CASSFAPAYEQYF
TGTGCCAGCAGCTTTGCCCCAGCCTACGAGCAGTACTTC
>-|-|TRBV20-1|TRBJ2-7
CSAKALFDYEQYF
TGCAGTGCTAAAGCCCTTTTCGACTACGAGCAGTACTTC
>few|-|TRBV6-2/TRBV6-3|TRBJ2-5
CASSYSWGAVGETQYF
TGTGCCAGCAGTTACTCGTGGGGAGCGGTGGGAGAGACCCAGTACTTC
>-|-|TRBV7-9|TRBJ2-7
CASSYGPAEQYF
TGTGCCAGCAGCTACGGACCGGCCGAGCAGTACTTC
>-|-|TRBV7-2|TRBJ1-1
CASSPAFVRADTEAFF
TGTGCCAGCAGCCCCGCTTTTGTAAGGGCGGACACTGAAGCTTTCTTT
>-|TRBD2|TRBV2|TRBJ2-1
CASSIAGGRNEQFF
TGTGCCAGCTCTATAGCGGGAGGGAGGAATGAGCAGTTCTTC
>few|TRBD1|TRBV6-2/TRBV6-3|TRBJ2-5
CASSYSPGQGEETQYF
TGTGCCAGCAGTTACTCGCCGGGACAGGGCGAAGAGACCCAGTACTTC
>-|-|TRBV7-2|TRBJ2-2
CASSLTSSSGGGELFF
TGTGCCAGCAGCCTTACTTCCTCAAGCGGCGGGGGGGAGCTGTTTTTT
>few|-|TRBV6-6|TRBJ2-1
CASTQDGNEQFF
TGTGCCAGCACCCAGGACGGAAATGAGCAGTTCTTC
>-|TRBD2|TRBV4-1|TRBJ2-2
CASSQDIGGAQAGELFF
TGCGCCAGCAGCCAAGATATCGGGGGGGCCCAAGCCGGGGAGCTGTTTTTT
>-|-|TRBV7-2|TRBJ1-4
CASSRERDEKLFF
TGTGCCAGCAGCCGCGAGAGGGATGAAAAACTGTTTTTT
>many|-|TRBV10-3|TRBJ2-7
CAISEGVSSSYEQYF
TGTGCCATCAGTGAGGGGGTTTCAAGCTCCTACGAGCAGTACTTC
>few|TRBD2|TRBV20-1|TRBJ2-5
CSARDFSGLETQYF
TGCAGTGCTAGAGATTTTAGCGGGCTGGAGACCCAGTACTTC
>-|-|TRBV20-1|TRBJ2-7
CSARDLLYSYEQYF
TGCAGTGCTAGAGATCTCCTCTACTCCTACGAGCAGTACTTC
>few|-|TRBV7-2|TRBJ1-6
CASSLEGAGTVSPLHF
TGTGCCAGCAGCTTAGAAGGTGCAGGAACGGTTTCACCCCTCCACTTT
>-|TRBD1|TRBV27|TRBJ2-6
CASSTGGGESGANVLTF
TGTGCCAGCAGTACAGGGGGCGGGGAATCTGGGGCCAACGTCCTGACTTTC
>-|-|TRBV12-3/TRBV12-4|TRBJ2-2
CASTLSRKSTGELFF
TGTGCCAGCACTTTAAGTCGGAAGTCCACCGGGGAGCTGTTTTTT
>few|TRBD2|TRBV20-1|TRBJ2-3
CSAYRLAGGRDTQYF
TGCAGTGCTTACCGACTAGCGGGAGGAAGAGATACGCAGTATTTT
>many|TRBD1|TRBV29-1|TRBJ2-7
CSVEERGQASYEQYF
TGCAGCGTTGAAGAAAGAGGACAGGCCTCCTACGAGCAGTACTTC
>-|TRBD2|TRBV7-2|TRBJ2-1
CASSLSLAGAIYNEQFF
TGTGCCAGCAGCCTATCACTAGCGGGAGCTATTTACAATGAGCAGTTCTTC
>-|TRBD2|TRBV6-2/TRBV6-3|TRBJ2-1
CASASGTLDNEQFF
TGTGCCAGCGCGAGCGGGACCTTGGACAATGAGCAGTTCTTC
>-|-|TRBV6-1|TRBJ2-6
CASRQPGAGANVLTF
TGTGCCAGCAGGCAACCAGGTGCTGGGGCCAACGTCCTGACTTTC
>-|-|TRBV29-1|TRBJ2-1
CSVEPIAGQLYNEQFF
TGCAGCGTTGAACCCATCGCGGGACAGCTCTACAATGAGCAGTTCTTC
>-|-|TRBV5-5|TRBJ2-3
CASSLSQAGRTDTQYF
TGTGCCAGCAGCTTGTCCCAGGCGGGGCGCACAGATACGCAGTATTTT
>many|-|TRBV12-3/TRBV12-4|TRBJ2-2
CASSGPNAGELFF
TGTGCCAGCAGTGGGCCCAACGCCGGGGAGCTGTTTTTT
>-|-|TRBV6-6|TRBJ2-1
CATNAGGGKEQFF
TGTGCCACTAACGCCGGAGGGGGAAAGGAGCAGTTCTTC
>-|-|TRBV7-2|TRBJ2-5
CASILTRGETQYF
TGTGCCAGCATCCTAACTAGGGGGGAGACCCAGTACTTC
>-|-|TRBV7-9|TRBJ2-1
CASSLGVGPWEQFF
TGTGCCAGCAGCTTGGGGGTGGGACCCTGGGAGCAGTTCTTC
>-|-|TRBV12-3/TRBV12-4|TRBJ2-1
CASSPTPRGMQFF
TGTGCCAGCAGTCCCACACCCCGGGGCATGCAGTTCTTC
>-|TRBD1|TRBV18|TRBJ2-5
CASSPGQEVVRLQETQYF
TGTGCCAGCTCACCGGGACAGGAGGTAGTACGACTTCAAGAGACCCAGTACTTC
>few|TRBD2|TRBV3-1|TRBJ2-2
CASSQKAGAYTGELFF
TGTGCCAGCAGCCAAAAAGCGGGAGCGTACACCGGGGAGCTGTTTTTT
>-|-|TRBV5-1|TRBJ1-1
CASSPHPDGTEAFF
TGCGCCAGCAGCCCGCATCCGGACGGCACTGAAGCTTTCTTT
>many|TRBD2|TRBV14|TRBJ2-1
CASSPWTSGISNEQFF
TGTGCCAGCAGCCCATGGACTAGCGGGATAAGCAATGAGCAGTTCTTC
>few|-|TRBV21-1|TRBJ2-3
CASSKTSLYF
TGTGCCAGCAGCAAAACTAGCCTATATTTT
>few|TRBD2|TRBV13|TRBJ2-5
CASSWAGGTETQYF
TGTGCCAGCAGCTGGGCGGGGGGAACGGAGACCCAGTACTTC
>-|TRBD1|TRBV10-3|TRBJ2-2
CAISGTGGFGELFF
TGTGCCATTTCCGGGACAGGGGGCTTCGGGGAGCTGTTTTTT
>few|TRBD2|TRBV18|TRBJ2-2
CASSPRSLAGGRRTGELFF
TGTGCCAGCTCACCAAGGTCTCTAGCGGGAGGGCGGCGCACCGGGGAGCTGTTTTTT
>-|TRBD1|TRBV4-3|TRBJ2-2
CASSQEDRGVIGELFF
TGCGCCAGCAGCCAAGAGGACAGGGGGGTAATTGGGGAGCTGTTTTTT
>-|TRBD2|TRBV2|TRBJ2-5
CASSSLLAGVETQYF
TGTGCCAGCAGTTCACTACTAGCGGGAGTGGAGACCCAGTACTTC
>few|TRBD2|TRBV7-9|TRBJ2-1
CASSSRWSGGASEQFF
TGTGCCAGCAGCTCCAGATGGAGCGGGGGGGCAAGTGAGCAGTTCTTC
>many|-|TRBV20-1|TRBJ1-3
CSGTTGLGNTIYF
TGCAGTGGGACTACAGGCCTTGGAAACACCATATATTTT
>-|-|TRBV6-1|TRBJ2-2
CASRRDSPGELFF
TGTGCCAGCAGACGGGACTCCCCCGGGGAGCTGTTTTTT